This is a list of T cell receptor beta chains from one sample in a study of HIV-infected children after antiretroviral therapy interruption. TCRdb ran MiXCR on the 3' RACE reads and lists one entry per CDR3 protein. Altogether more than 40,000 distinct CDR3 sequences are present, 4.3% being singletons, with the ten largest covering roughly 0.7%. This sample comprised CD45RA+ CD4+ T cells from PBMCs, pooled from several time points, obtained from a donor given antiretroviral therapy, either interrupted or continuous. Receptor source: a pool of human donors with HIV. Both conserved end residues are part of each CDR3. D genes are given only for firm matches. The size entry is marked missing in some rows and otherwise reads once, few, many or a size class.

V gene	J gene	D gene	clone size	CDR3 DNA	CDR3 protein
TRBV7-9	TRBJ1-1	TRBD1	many	TGTGCCAGCAGCTACAGGGGGCTTAGGGGAAACACTGAAGCTTTCTTT	CASSYRGLRGNTEAFF
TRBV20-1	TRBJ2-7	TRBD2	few	TGCAGTGCCCTCCGCGGGACTACCCCATACGAGCAGTACTTC	CSALRGTTPYEQYF
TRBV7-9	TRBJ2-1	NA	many	TGTGCCAGCAGCTTAGCCCGGACACTGGACAATGAGCAGTTCTTC	CASSLARTLDNEQFF
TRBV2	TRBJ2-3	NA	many	TGTGCCAGCAGGAGGGGGGCAGATACGCAGTATTTT	CASRRGADTQYF
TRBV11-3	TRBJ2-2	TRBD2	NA	TGTGCCAGCAGGGCTAGCGGGAGGGGCACCGGGGAGCTGTTTTTT	CASRASGRGTGELFF
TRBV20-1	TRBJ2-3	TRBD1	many	TGCAGTGCTTACCGACAGGGAGCTAGCACAGATACGCAGTATTTT	CSAYRQGASTDTQYF
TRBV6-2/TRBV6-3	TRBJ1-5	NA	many	TGTGCCAGCAGTTACTCTCATCAGCCCCAGCATTTT	CASSYSHQPQHF
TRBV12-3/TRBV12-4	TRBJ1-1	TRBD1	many	TGTGCCAGCAGTTTGAAACCGGGACAGGGGAACACTGAAGCTTTTTTT	CASSLKPGQGNTEAFF
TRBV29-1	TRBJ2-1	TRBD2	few	TGCAGCGTGGCCACTTGGACTAGCGGGGGCCAGCAGTTCTTC	CSVATWTSGGQQFF
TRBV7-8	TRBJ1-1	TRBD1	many	TGTGCCAGCAGCTGGGACAGGGAGAACACTGAAGCTTTCTTT	CASSWDRENTEAFF
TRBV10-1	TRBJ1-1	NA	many	TGCGCCAGCAACAACGGAGGGGTGAACACTGAAGCTTTCTTT	CASNNGGVNTEAFF
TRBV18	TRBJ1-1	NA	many	TGTGCCAGTAATGGGGGACTGAACACTGAAGCTTTCTTT	CASNGGLNTEAFF
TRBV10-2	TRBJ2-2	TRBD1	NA	TGCGCCAGCAGCCTTACCGGGACAGCGAACACCGGGGAGCTGTTTTTT	CASSLTGTANTGELFF
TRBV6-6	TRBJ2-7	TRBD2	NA	TGTGCCAGCAGTCCCCGACAGGGACTAGCATACGAGCAGTACTTC	CASSPRQGLAYEQYF
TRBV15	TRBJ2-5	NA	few	TGTGCCACCAGCACTCACCGGGGAGTAGAGACCCAGTACTTC	CATSTHRGVETQYF
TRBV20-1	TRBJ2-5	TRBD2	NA	TGCAGCGCTTCCATAGCGGGGGCCGAGACCCAGTACTTC	CSASIAGAETQYF
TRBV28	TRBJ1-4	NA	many	TGTGCCAGTAGCTCACGCCTCCAGGCAACTAATGAAAAACTGTTTTTT	CASSSRLQATNEKLFF
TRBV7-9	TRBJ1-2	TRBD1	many	TGTGCCAGCAGCTTGGACCTACAGGGGTTCGTCTATGGCTACACCTTC	CASSLDLQGFVYGYTF
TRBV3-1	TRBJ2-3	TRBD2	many	TGTGCCAGCAGCCCCCGACTAGCTTCAGATACGCAGTATTTT	CASSPRLASDTQYF
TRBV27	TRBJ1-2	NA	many	TGTGCCAGCAGTTTCACGGCCGCCTTAGGCTACACCTTC	CASSFTAALGYTF
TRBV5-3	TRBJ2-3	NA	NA	TGTGCCAGAAGCCCCAGGGACGCAGATACGCAGTATTTT	CARSPRDADTQYF
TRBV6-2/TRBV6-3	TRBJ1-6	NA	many	TGTGCCAGCATCCGGGGGGGCTCACCCCTCCACTTT	CASIRGGSPLHF
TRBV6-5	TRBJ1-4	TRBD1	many	TGTGCCAGCAGTTACTCGACTGGACAGGGAGCCGAAAAACTGTTTTTT	CASSYSTGQGAEKLFF
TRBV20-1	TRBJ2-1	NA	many	TGCAGTGCCACCTCCAATCAGGCCATCTCCTACAATGAGCAGTTCTTC	CSATSNQAISYNEQFF
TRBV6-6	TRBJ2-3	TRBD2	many	TGTGCCAGCAGTTCCGGGACTAGCGGGGGCAGGGATACGCAGTATTTT	CASSSGTSGGRDTQYF
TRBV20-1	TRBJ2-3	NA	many	TGCAGTGCTGAAGAGGGGGGAAGGGGGACAGATACGCAGTATTTT	CSAEEGGRGTDTQYF
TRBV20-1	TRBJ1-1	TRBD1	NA	TGCAGTGCTAGGCTACAGGGGACGAACACTGAAGCTTTCTTT	CSARLQGTNTEAFF
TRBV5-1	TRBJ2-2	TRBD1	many	TGCGCCAGCACACAGGGGGGAAGCACCGGGGAGCTGTTTTTT	CASTQGGSTGELFF
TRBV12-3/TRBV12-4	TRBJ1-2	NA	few	TGTGCCAGCAGTTTAGCGGGGACCGTCCGGAGCTATGGCTACACCTTC	CASSLAGTVRSYGYTF
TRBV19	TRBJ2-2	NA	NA	TGTGCCAGTAGTATAGATCTGAACGGGGAGCTGTTTTTT	CASSIDLNGELFF
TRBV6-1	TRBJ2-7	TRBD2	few	TGTGCCAGCAGTGATCGGGGGGGCTCCTATGAACAGTACTTC	CASSDRGGSYEQYF
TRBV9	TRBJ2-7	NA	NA	TGTGCCAGCAGCGTCACAGGGAGCTCCTACGAGCAGTACTTC	CASSVTGSSYEQYF
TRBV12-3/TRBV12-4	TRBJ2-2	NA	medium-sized	TGTGCCAGCAGGGAGATAACCGGGGAGCTGTTTTTT	CASREITGELFF
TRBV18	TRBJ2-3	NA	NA	TGTGCCAGCTCACCAAGGCAGGGGACAGATACGCAGTATTTT	CASSPRQGTDTQYF
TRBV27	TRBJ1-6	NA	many	TGTGCCAGCAGTGAAGGGGTTAGACCCCTCCACTTT	CASSEGVRPLHF
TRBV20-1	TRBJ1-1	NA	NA	TGCAGTGCTAGGACCCGGGGGCGGGCTGAAGCTTTCTTT	CSARTRGRAEAFF
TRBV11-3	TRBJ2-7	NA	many	TGTGCCAGCAGAAAATCCTCCTACGAGCAGTACTTC	CASRKSSYEQYF
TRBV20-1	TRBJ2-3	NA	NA	TGCAGTGCTGACCGTTTGGATACGCAGTATTTT	CSADRLDTQYF
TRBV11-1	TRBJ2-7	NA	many	TGTGCCAGCAGCTTAGCACTAGCAGGAGTATCCTACGAGCAGTACTTC	CASSLALAGVSYEQYF
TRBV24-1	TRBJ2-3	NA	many	TGTGCCACCAGTGATTCCGGGGGCAGGGATACGCAGTATTTT	CATSDSGGRDTQYF
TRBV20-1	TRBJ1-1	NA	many	TGCAGTGCTCCCCGGGGAGGGGGAAAGGGGGACACTGAAGCTTTCTTT	CSAPRGGGKGDTEAFF
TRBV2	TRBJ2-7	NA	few	TGTGCCAGCAGTAACTGGGACGAGCAGTACTTC	CASSNWDEQYF
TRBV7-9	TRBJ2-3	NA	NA	TGTGCCAGCAGCTCAGGCGGGGATACGCAGTATTTT	CASSSGGDTQYF
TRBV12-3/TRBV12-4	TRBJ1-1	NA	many	TGTGCCAGCAGTTTAGTCGGGCGCGGGGCTTTCTTT	CASSLVGRGAFF
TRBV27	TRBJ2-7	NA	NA	TGTGCCAGCAGTGGCCGAGTCACTCGCCGGGACGGCGAGCAGTACTTC	CASSGRVTRRDGEQYF
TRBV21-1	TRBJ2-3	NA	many	TGTGCCAGCAGCCTCCGGACTGGGGCAAGCACAGATACGCAGTATTTT	CASSLRTGASTDTQYF
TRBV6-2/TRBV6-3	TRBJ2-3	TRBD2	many	TGTGCCAGCAGTTACACTGGGACTAGCGGGGGGCCCACAGATACGCAGTATTTT	CASSYTGTSGGPTDTQYF
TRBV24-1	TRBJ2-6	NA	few	TGTGCCACCAAAGCAGAAGGGGCTGGGGCCAACGTCCTGACTTTC	CATKAEGAGANVLTF
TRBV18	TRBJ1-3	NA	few	TGTGCCAGCTTCGGGGAATCCGGAAACACCATATATTTT	CASFGESGNTIYF
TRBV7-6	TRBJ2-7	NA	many	TGTGCCAGCAGCTTAGCCCCGCGGGGTAGCTCCTACGAGCAGTACTTC	CASSLAPRGSSYEQYF
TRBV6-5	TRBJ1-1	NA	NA	TGTGCCAGCAGTCTTCATTCGAACACTGAAGCTTTCTTT	CASSLHSNTEAFF
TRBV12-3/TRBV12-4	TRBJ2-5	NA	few	TGTGCCAGCAGTTTAAGTAGACAGCGTTACCAAGAGACCCAGTACTTC	CASSLSRQRYQETQYF
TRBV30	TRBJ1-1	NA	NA	TGTGCCTGGAGTTTCGCGGGGATCCCGAACACTGAAGCTTTCTTT	CAWSFAGIPNTEAFF
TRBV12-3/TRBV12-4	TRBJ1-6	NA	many	TGTGCCAGCAGCGACGACAGAAGTAGTTCGCCCCTCCACTTT	CASSDDRSSSPLHF
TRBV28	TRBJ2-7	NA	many	TGTGCCAGCAGTTTAGGCTATTCCGAGCAGTACTTC	CASSLGYSEQYF
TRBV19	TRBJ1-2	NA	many	TGTGCCAGCCACGGATCCGGGACCCTCTATGGCTACACCTTC	CASHGSGTLYGYTF
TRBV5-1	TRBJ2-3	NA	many	TGCGCCAGCAGCTTGGAGTTCGTGGGGGGGCCGGGAACAGATACGCAGTATTTT	CASSLEFVGGPGTDTQYF
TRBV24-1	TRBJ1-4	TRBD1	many	TGTGCCACCAGTGACCCAAGGGACAGGCCAACTAATGAAAAACTGTTTTTT	CATSDPRDRPTNEKLFF
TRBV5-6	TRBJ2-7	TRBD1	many	TGTGCCAGCAGCTTGTCAGGGGGCTACGAGCAGTACTTC	CASSLSGGYEQYF